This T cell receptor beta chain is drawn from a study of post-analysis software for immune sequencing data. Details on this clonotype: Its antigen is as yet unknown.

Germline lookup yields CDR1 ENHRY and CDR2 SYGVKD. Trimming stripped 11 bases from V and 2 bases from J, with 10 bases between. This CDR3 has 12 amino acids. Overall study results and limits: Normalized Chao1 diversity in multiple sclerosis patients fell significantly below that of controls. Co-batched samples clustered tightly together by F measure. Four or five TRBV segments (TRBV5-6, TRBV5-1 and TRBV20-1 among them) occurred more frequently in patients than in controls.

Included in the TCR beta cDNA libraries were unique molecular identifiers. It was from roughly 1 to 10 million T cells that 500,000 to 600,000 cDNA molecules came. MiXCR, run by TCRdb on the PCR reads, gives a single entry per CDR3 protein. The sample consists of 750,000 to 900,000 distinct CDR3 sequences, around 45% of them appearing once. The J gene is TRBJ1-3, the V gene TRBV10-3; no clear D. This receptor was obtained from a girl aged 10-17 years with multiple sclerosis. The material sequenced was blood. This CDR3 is CAVGEAGNTIYF. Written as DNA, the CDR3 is TGTGCCGTTGGAGAGGCTGGAAACACCATATATTTT.